The 10 T cell receptor beta chains presented below share a single source sample, sequenced in a study of Ad26.COV2.S vaccination and SARS-CoV-2 variants. Treatment specified: around 19 received Ad26.COV2.S at low or high dose, single or two shots; about 5 received placebo; per-sample allocation not given. At day 63 after the first vaccine or placebo injection, samples were drawn. TCRdb's copy holds only in-frame clones and misses some; the assay was immunoSEQ multiplex PCR. The sample records around 450,000 clones, about 88% being singletons. The specimen was peripheral blood, collected in a trial of Ad26.COV2.S vaccine versus placebo. The receptors were gathered from a person aged 18-60 years who received the Ad26.COV2.S COVID-19 vaccine or a placebo.

The chain links TRBV18 to TRBJ1-1; tentatively, D is TRBD1 (5 bases). Germline V gene sequence: CDR1 KGHSH, CDR2 LQKENI. V was cut by 1 base and J by 1 base, with 10 bases left in between. The length of the CDR3 is 15 residues. CDR3 bases: TGTGCCAGCTCACCACAGCAGGGCCAGAACACTGAAGCTTTCTTT. This codes for CASSPQQGQNTEAFF.

The CDR3 loop is CASSQGLAYEQYF. The CDR3 nucleotides are TGTGCCAGCAGCCAGGGACTAGCCTACGAGCAGTACTTC. The V gene is TRBV3-1 (or the pseudogene TRBV3-2), the J gene TRBJ2-7; 8 nucleotides match TRBD2. This CDR3 contains 13 residues. The V and J ends lost 3 bases and 2 bases, in that order; junction bases with no gene match: 0. Germline V gene sequence: CDR1 LGHDT, CDR2 YNNKEL (reference sequence).

The chain links TRBV5-6 to TRBJ2-1, with TRBD2 matching 11 bases. Germline V gene data show CDR1 as SGHDT and CDR2 as YYEEEE. Unmatched junction bases numbered 8, after V lost 0 bases and J lost 9 bases. This CDR3 contains 16 residues. The DNA of the CDR3 is TGTGCCAGCAGCTTGGCCGGTCTAGCGGGAGGAGGTGAGCAGTTCTTC. The encoded protein is CASSLAGLAGGGEQFF.

J is TRBJ1-1 and V is TRBV6-2 or TRBV6-3; D is uncertain. Germline lookup yields CDR1 MNHEY and CDR2 SVGEGT. This CDR3 is built from 14 residues. Trimming pared 7 bases from V and 5 bases from J, leaving 17 bases between. The CDR3 nucleotides are TGTGCCAGCACCCCGCGGCCCGGCGAGACTGAAGCTTTCTTT. This codes for CASTPRPGETEAFF.

V gene TRBV4-2 combines with J gene TRBJ2-1; 8 nucleotides align to TRBD2. There are 14 residues in the CDR3. CDR1 is LGHNA, CDR2 YNFKEQ, per germline. Unmatched junction bases numbered 10, after V lost 5 bases and J lost 10 bases. The CDR3 sequence: CASSGIAGWSEQFF. CDR3 in DNA: TGTGCCAGCAGCGGGATAGCGGGGTGGTCGGAGCAGTTCTTC.

The chain is built from TRBV7-3 and TRBJ1-1; no clear D. The germline V gene has CDR1 SGHTA and CDR2 FQGTGA. Trimming left V 5 bases short and J 2 bases short, with 15 bases between. The CDR3 length is 15 residues. CDR3 in amino acids: CASSKTPGPNTEAFF. In DNA, the CDR3 is TGTGCCAGCAGCAAAACCCCCGGTCCAAACACTGAAGCTTTCTTT.

This rearrangement joins TRBV5-1 to TRBJ2-1, with a tentative D call TRBD1 (6 bases). Germline CDR1 is SGHRS and CDR2 is YFSETQ. V dropped 0 bases and J dropped 6 bases, with 16 bases sitting between them. The CDR3 covers 16 residues. The CDR3 is CASSLGAQGVGNEQFF. The CDR3 DNA reads TGCGCCAGCAGCTTGGGGGCACAGGGAGTCGGCAATGAGCAGTTCTTC.

This chain links TRBV27 with TRBJ2-7; 7 bases are a match to TRBD1. Trimming cost V 6 bases and J 4 bases; bases outside gene matches: 6. The CDR3 extends over 13 amino acids. The germline V gene has CDR1 MNHEY and CDR2 SMNVEV (reference sequence). This chain's CDR3 is CASRRQGRYEQYF. Here the CDR3 DNA reads TGTGCCAGCAGGCGACAGGGAAGGTACGAGCAGTACTTC.

The chain has TRBV9 and TRBJ2-5; tentative D call: TRBD2 (6 bases). This CDR3 has 17 amino acids. Trimming removed 0 bases at V and 1 base at J, with 16 bases between. Per the germline V gene, CDR1 is SGDLS and CDR2 is YYNGEE. CDR3 in amino acids: CASSVGAGKGFQETQYF. In DNA form, the CDR3 reads TGTGCCAGCAGCGTAGGCGCGGGGAAGGGGTTCCAAGAGACCCAGTACTTC.

The chain employs TRBV4-3 and TRBJ2-1; 7 bases line up with TRBD2. V lost 6 bases and J lost 6; bases outside the gene matches: 11. In germline, CDR1 is LGHNA, CDR2 YSLEER. The CDR3 is made up of 15 amino acids. CDR3 protein: CASSLAGTNINEQFF. In nucleotides, the CDR3 is TGCGCCAGCAGTTTGGCCGGGACTAATATCAATGAGCAGTTCTTC.